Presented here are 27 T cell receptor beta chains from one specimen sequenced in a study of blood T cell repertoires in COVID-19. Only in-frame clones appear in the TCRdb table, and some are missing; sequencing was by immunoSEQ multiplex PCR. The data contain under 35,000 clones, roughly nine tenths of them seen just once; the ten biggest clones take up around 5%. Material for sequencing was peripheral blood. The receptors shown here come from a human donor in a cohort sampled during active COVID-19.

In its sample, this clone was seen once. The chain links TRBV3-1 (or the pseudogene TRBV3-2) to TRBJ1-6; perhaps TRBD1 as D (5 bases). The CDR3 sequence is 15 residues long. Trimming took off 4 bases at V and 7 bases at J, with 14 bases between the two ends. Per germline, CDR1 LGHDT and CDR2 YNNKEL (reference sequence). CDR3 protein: CASSLVADTNSPLHF. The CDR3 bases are TGTGCCAGCAGCCTGGTGGCGGACACGAATTCACCCCTCCACTTT.

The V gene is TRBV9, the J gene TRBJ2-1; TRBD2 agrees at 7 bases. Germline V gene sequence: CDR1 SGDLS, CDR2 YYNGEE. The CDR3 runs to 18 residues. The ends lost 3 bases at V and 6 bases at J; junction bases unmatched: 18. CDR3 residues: CASSARGVAGLVANEQFF. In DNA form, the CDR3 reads TGTGCCAGCAGCGCCCGAGGGGTAGCGGGCCTCGTTGCCAATGAGCAGTTCTTC.

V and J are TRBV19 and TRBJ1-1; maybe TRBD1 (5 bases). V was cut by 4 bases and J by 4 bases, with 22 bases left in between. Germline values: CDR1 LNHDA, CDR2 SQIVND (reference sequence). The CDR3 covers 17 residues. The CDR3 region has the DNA TGTGCCAGTAGTACCACAGGAAAATCCCATTCTCCCACTGAAGCTTTCTTT. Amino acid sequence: CASSTTGKSHSPTEAFF.

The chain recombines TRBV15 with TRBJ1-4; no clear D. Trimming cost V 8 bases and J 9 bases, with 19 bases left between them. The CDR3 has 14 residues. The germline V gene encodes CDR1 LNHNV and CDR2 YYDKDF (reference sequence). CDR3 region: CATDAGGSSQKLFF. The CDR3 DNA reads TGTGCCACCGACGCTGGCGGTTCCAGCCAAAAACTGTTTTTT.

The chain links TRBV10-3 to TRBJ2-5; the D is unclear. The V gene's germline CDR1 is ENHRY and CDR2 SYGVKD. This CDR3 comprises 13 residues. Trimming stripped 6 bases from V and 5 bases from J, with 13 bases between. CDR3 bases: TGTGCCATCAGCCAGTCACGGGTGGAGACCCAGTACTTC. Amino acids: CAISQSRVETQYF.

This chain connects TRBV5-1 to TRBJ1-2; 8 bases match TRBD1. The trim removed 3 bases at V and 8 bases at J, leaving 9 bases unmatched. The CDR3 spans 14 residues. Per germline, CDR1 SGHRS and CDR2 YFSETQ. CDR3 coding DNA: TGCGCCAGCAGCTACCTACAGGGGGACGGAGGCTACACCTTC. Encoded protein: CASSYLQGDGGYTF.

For the CDR3, the DNA is TGTGCCAGCAGCGTAGGGGGACTCGCCAACGGTGGGGATACGCAGTATTTT. Translation gives CASSVGGLANGGDTQYF. The chain joins TRBV9 to TRBJ2-3, with a weak D call TRBD2 (6 bases). Germline CDR1 is SGDLS and CDR2 is YYNGEE. The CDR3 has 17 residues. The V and J ends lost 0 bases and 6 bases respectively, with 20 bases between them.

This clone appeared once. The CDR3 reads CASSLGAGTNTGELFF. As DNA, the CDR3 is TGCGCCAGCAGCTTGGGAGCGGGAACGAACACCGGGGAGCTGTTTTTT. This chain connects TRBV5-1 to TRBJ2-2, with 7 positions matching TRBD2. CDR1 and CDR2 (germline): SGHRS, YFSETQ. The CDR3 runs 16 residues. V trimming: 0 bases; J trimming: 0 bases; junction bases outside the gene matches: 2.

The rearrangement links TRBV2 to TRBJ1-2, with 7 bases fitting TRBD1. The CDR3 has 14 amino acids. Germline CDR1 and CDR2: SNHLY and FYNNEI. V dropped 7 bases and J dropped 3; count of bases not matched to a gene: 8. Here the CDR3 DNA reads TGTGCCAGCAATACAGGGGTTTTAGACTATGGCTACACCTTC. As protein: CASNTGVLDYGYTF. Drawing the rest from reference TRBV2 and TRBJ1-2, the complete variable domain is EPEVTQTPSHQVTQMGQEVILRCVPISNHLYFYWYRQILGQKVEFLVSFYNNEISEKSEIFDDQFSVERPDGSNFTLKIRSTKLEDSAMYFCASNTGVLDYGYTFGSGTRLTVV.

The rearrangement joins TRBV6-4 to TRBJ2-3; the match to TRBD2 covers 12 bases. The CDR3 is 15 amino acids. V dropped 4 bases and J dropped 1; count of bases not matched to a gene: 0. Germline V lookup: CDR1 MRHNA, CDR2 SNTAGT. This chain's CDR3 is CASSGLAGGTDTQYF. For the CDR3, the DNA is TGTGCCAGCAGTGGACTAGCGGGGGGCACAGATACGCAGTATTTT.

The CDR3 region is CASSCRTGYGYTF. CDR3 nucleotides: TGTGCCAGCAGCTGTCGGACAGGCTATGGCTACACCTTC. The chain is built from TRBV21-1 and TRBJ1-2; the table names TRBD1, a call not compared with the DNA. TRBV21-1 is deemed a pseudogene. The CDR3 extends over 13 amino acids.

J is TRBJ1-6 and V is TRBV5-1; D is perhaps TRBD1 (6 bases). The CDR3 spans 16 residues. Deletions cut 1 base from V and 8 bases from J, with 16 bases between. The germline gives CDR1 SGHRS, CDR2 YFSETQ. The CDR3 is CASSLTGYREDSPLHF. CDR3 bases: TGCGCCAGCAGCTTGACAGGGTACCGTGAGGATTCACCCCTCCACTTT.

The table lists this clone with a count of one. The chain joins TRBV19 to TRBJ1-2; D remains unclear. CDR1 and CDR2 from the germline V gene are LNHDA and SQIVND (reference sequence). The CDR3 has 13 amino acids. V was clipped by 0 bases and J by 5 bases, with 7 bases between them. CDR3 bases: TGTGCCAGTAGTATAGAGACATCTTATGGCTACACCTTC. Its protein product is CASSIETSYGYTF.

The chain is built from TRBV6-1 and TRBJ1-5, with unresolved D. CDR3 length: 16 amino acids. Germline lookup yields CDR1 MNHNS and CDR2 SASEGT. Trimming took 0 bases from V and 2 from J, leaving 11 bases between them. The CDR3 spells CASSEAYSGGNQPQHF. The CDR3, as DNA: TGTGCCAGCAGTGAAGCCTACTCGGGTGGCAATCAGCCCCAGCATTTT.

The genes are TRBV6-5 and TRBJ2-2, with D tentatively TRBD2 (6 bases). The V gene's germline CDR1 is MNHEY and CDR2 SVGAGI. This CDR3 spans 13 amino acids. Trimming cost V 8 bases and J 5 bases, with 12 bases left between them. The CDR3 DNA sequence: TGTGCCAGCCGGAGAGGAGGGACCGGGGAGCTGTTTTTT. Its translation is CASRRGGTGELFF.

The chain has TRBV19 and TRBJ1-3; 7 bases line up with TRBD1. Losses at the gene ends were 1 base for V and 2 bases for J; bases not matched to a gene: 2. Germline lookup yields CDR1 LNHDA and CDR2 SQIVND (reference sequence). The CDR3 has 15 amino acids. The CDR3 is CASSIGGTAGNTIYF. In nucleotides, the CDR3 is TGTGCCAGTAGTATAGGCGGGACAGCTGGAAACACCATATATTTT.

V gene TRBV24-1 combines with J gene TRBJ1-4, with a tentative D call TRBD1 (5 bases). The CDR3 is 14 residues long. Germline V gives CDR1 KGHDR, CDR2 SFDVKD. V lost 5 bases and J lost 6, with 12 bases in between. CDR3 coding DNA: TGTGCCACCAGTGGAGGGGCGGGGGATGAAAAACTGTTTTTT. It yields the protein CATSGGAGDEKLFF.

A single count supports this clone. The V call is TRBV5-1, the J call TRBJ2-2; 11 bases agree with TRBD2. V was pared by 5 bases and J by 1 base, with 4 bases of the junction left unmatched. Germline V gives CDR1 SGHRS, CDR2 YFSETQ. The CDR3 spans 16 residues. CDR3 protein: CASSPGLAVNTGELFF. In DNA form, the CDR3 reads TGCGCCAGCAGTCCGGGACTAGCGGTGAACACCGGGGAGCTGTTTTTT.

Here the CDR3 DNA reads TGTGCCAGCACGGGAGCGGTCAATGAGCAGTTCTTC. Encoded protein: CASTGAVNEQFF. V usage is TRBV6-5 and J usage is TRBJ2-1; weak D call: TRBD2 (6 bases). Trimming stripped 7 bases from V and 6 bases from J, with 10 bases between. This CDR3 region has 12 residues. Germline CDR1 reads MNHEY; CDR2 reads SVGAGI.

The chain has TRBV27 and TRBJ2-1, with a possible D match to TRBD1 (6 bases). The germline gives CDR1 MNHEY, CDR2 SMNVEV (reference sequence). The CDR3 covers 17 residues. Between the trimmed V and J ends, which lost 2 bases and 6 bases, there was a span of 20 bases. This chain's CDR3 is CASSLVIQDRIGNEQFF. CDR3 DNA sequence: TGTGCCAGCAGTTTAGTGATCCAAGACAGGATTGGCAATGAGCAGTTCTTC.

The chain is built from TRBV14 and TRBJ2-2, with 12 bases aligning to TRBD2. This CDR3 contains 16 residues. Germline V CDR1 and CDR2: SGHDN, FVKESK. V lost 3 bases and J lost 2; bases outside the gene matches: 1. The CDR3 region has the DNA TGTGCCAGCAGCCAGGGACTAGCGGGTAACACCGGGGAGCTGTTTTTT. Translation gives CASSQGLAGNTGELFF.

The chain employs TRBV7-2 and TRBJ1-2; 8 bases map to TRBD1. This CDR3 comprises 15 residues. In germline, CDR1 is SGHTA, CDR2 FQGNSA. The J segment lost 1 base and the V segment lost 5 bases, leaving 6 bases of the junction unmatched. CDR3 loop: CASSQGTGLNYGYTF. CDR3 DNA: TGTGCCAGCAGCCAAGGGACAGGACTTAACTATGGCTACACCTTC.

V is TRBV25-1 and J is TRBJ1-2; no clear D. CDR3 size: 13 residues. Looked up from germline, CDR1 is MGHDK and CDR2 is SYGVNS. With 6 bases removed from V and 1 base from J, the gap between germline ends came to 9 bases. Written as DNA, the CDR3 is TGTGCCAGCAGCCCGACTGTTAACTATGGCTACACCTTC. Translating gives CASSPTVNYGYTF.

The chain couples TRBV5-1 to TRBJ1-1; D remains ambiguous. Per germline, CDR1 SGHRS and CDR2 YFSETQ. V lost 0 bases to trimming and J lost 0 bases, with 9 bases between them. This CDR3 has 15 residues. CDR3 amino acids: CASSLAGSLNTEAFF. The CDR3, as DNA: TGCGCCAGCAGCTTGGCGGGGTCCCTGAACACTGAAGCTTTCTTT.

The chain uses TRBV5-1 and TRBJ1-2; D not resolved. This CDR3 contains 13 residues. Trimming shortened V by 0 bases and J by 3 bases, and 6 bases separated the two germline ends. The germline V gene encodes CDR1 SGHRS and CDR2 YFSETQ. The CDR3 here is CASSLADDYGYTF. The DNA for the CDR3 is TGCGCCAGCAGCTTGGCAGATGACTATGGCTACACCTTC.

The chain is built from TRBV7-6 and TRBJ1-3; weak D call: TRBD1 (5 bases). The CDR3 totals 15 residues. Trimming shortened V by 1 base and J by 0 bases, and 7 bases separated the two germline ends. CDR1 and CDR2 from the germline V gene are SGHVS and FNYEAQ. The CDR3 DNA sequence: TGTGCCAGCAGCTTAGGGACACCCTCTGGAAACACCATATATTTT. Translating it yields CASSLGTPSGNTIYF.

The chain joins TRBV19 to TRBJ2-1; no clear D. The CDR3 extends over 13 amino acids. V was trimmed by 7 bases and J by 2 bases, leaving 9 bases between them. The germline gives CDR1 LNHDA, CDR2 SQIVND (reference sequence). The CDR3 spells CASTGFTYNEQFF. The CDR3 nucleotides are TGTGCCAGTACAGGCTTTACCTACAATGAGCAGTTCTTC.